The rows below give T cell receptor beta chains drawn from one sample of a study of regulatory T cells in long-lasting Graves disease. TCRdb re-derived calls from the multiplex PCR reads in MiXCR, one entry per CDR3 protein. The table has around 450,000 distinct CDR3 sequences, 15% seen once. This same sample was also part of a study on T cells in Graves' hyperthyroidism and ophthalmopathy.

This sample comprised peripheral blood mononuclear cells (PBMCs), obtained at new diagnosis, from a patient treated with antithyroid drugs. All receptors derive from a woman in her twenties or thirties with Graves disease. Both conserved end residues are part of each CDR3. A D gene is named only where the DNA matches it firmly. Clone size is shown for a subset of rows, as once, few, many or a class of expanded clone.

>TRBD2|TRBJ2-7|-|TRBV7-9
CASSLAGGGEYF
TGTGCCAGCAGCTTAGCCGGGGGGGGCGAGTACTTC
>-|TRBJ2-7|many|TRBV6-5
CASSYSGSYEQYF
TGTGCCAGCAGTTACTCGGGCTCCTACGAGCAGTACTTC
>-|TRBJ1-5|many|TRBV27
CASRTGHSNQPQHF
TGTGCCAGCAGGACAGGTCATAGCAATCAGCCCCAGCATTTT
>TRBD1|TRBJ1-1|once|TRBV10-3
CATRGLVGTGDVRRRNTEAFF
TGTGCCACTAGAGGGTTAGTAGGGACAGGGGACGTTAGACGGCGGAACACTGAAGCTTTCTTT
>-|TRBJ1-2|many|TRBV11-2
CASSRAEGYGYTF
TGTGCCAGCAGCCGGGCCGAGGGCTATGGCTACACCTTC
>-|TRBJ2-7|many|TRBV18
CASSPARASYEQYF
TGTGCCAGCTCACCAGCCAGGGCCTCCTACGAGCAGTACTTC
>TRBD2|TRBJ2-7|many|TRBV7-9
CASTLSASGSYEQYF
TGTGCCAGCACCCTGTCGGCTAGCGGGAGCTACGAGCAGTACTTC
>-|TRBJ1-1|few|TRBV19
CASSIGTMNTEAFF
TGTGCCAGTAGTATAGGGACTATGAACACTGAAGCTTTCTTT
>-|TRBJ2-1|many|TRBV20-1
CSARRASMEQFF
TGCAGTGCTAGAAGGGCCTCAATGGAGCAGTTCTTC
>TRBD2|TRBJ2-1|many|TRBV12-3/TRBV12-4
CASSPRGSGRLQYNEQFF
TGTGCCAGCAGTCCCAGGGGTAGCGGGAGACTACAATACAATGAGCAGTTCTTC
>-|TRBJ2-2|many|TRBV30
CAWMGTNTGELFF
TGTGCCTGGATGGGCACGAACACCGGGGAGCTGTTTTTT
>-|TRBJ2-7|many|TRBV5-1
CASSSGKRDTDGFSYEQYF
TGCGCCAGCAGCTCTGGAAAGAGGGACACGGACGGTTTCTCCTACGAGCAGTACTTC
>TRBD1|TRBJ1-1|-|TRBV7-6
CASSTDRVPNTEAFF
TGTGCCAGCAGCACCGACAGGGTTCCGAACACTGAAGCTTTCTTT
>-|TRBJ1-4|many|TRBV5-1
CASSLLDGSTNEKLFF
TGTGCCAGCAGCTTGTTGGACGGGTCAACTAATGAAAAACTGTTTTTT
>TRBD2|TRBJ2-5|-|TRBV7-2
CASSLVTGLAGVEETQYF
TGTGCCAGCAGCTTAGTGACGGGACTAGCGGGAGTTGAAGAGACCCAGTACTTC
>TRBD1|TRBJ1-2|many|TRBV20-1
CSARDEFWDSYGYTF
TGCAGTGCTAGAGATGAGTTTTGGGACAGCTATGGCTACACCTTC
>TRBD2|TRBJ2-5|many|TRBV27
CASSPTSGIGETQYF
TGTGCCAGCAGCCCAACTAGCGGGATAGGAGAGACCCAGTACTTC
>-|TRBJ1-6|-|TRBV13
CASSLGGLANSPLHF
TGTGCCAGCAGCTTAGGGGGGCTGGCTAATTCACCCCTCCACTTT
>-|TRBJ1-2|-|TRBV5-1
CASSWNRDGYTF
TGCGCCAGCAGCTGGAACAGGGATGGCTACACCTTC
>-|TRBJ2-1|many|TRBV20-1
CSARPPGSLRDNEQFF
TGCAGCGCTAGACCCCCCGGGTCCCTCCGTGACAATGAGCAGTTCTTC
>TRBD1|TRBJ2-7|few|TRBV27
CASRKDRGFVEQYF
TGTGCCAGCAGAAAAGACAGGGGCTTCGTCGAACAGTACTTC
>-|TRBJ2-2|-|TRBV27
CASSLTTRELFF
TGTGCCAGCAGTCTAACGACTAGGGAGCTGTTTTTT
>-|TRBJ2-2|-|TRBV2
CARGRGGDTGELFF
TGTGCCAGGGGGCGCGGCGGGGACACCGGGGAGCTGTTTTTT
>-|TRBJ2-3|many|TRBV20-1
CSARLQGGDTQYF
TGCAGTGCTAGACTACAGGGAGGCGATACGCAGTATTTT
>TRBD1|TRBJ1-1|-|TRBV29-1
CSAMGGGTGYKGAFF
TGCAGCGCCATGGGGGGGGGGACAGGGTATAAGGGAGCTTTCTTT
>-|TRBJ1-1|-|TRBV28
CASSLRVGVRSTEAFF
TGTGCCAGCAGTTTGAGAGTGGGGGTACGGAGTACTGAAGCTTTCTTT